This TCR beta chain was captured by sequencing in a study of CD8+CD57+ T cells in acquired aplastic anemia. Patients chosen for sequencing had CD8+CD57+ cells that had expanded, as shown by flow cytometry. Germline assignment: CDR1 WNHNN and CDR2 SYGVQD (reference sequence). The CDR3 spans 16 residues. Losses at the gene ends were 0 bases for V and 4 bases for J; bases not matched to a gene: 4. The template used for profiling TCR beta VDJ and CDR3 was genomic DNA. In TCRdb, the reads were re-called with MiXCR into one record per CDR3 protein. Of approximately 250,000 distinct CDR3 sequences in the sample, roughly 82% are singletons; the top ten hold over 35%.

This clonotype was obtained from a human donor with aplastic anemia. The sequenced sample consisted of sorted CD4+, CD8+, or CD8+CD57+ T cells (not recorded which) from PBMCs. V usage is TRBV10-1 and J usage is TRBJ2-5; 11 nucleotides align to TRBD1. DNA for the CDR3: TGCGCCAGCAGTGAGTCCGGAGGGACAGGGGGAGAGACCCAGTACTTC. It yields the protein CASSESGGTGGETQYF.